This T cell receptor (beta chain) was sequenced in a study of control samples from healthy donors and cancer patients. From germline, CDR1 is SGHVS and CDR2 FQNEAQ. The CDR3 is 18 residues long. Trimming took 1 base from V and 2 from J, leaving 20 bases between them. Clones were sequenced by immunoSEQ multiplex PCR, and TCRdb holds only the in-frame ones, with some missing. The repertoire holds 95,000 to 150,000 clones, with roughly nine tenths as singletons. This chain joins TRBV7-8 and TRBJ1-2, with a possible D match to TRBD1 (5 bases). This sequence originates from a man between 18 and 35 years old in good health. Sequencing input: blood. The CDR3 region has the DNA TGTGCCAGCAGCTTAGTTCTCAGCCAACTACGGACAAACTATGGCTACACCTTC. Translating it yields CASSLVLSQLRTNYGYTF.